The clone carrying this T cell receptor (beta chain) occurred many times. As yet, its antigen is unknown. The entry originates in a study of HIV-infected children after antiretroviral therapy interruption. Background on the study: Samples from the continuous-treatment group were taken at weeks 0, 48 and 150.

Broader study findings: Naive CD4+ sequences overlapped less between time points once interruption began.

The TCR library was built from RNA with a 3' RACE protocol and unique molecular identifiers. One entry per CDR3 protein, called by TCRdb with MiXCR from the 3' RACE reads. The repertoire consists of some 38,000 distinct CDR3 sequences, with approximately 7% occurring once and the leading ten covering more than 0.95%. Per germline, CDR1 DFQATT and CDR2 SNEGSKA (reference sequence). The length of the CDR3 is 12 residues. The treatment is: PENTA 11 planned treatment interruption arm or continuous ART arm. The clonotype originates from a pool of human donors with HIV. Here the sequenced sample was CD45RA+ CD4+ T cells from PBMCs, pooled from several time points, taken from a donor given antiretroviral therapy, either interrupted or continuous. Subset in this sample: naive CD4+ CD45RA+ CD45RO- T cells. V usage is TRBV20-1 and J usage is TRBJ2-5; D not resolved. Here the CDR3 reads CSPMSTQETQYF. CDR3 in DNA: TGCAGCCCTATGTCCACGCAAGAGACCCAGTACTTC.